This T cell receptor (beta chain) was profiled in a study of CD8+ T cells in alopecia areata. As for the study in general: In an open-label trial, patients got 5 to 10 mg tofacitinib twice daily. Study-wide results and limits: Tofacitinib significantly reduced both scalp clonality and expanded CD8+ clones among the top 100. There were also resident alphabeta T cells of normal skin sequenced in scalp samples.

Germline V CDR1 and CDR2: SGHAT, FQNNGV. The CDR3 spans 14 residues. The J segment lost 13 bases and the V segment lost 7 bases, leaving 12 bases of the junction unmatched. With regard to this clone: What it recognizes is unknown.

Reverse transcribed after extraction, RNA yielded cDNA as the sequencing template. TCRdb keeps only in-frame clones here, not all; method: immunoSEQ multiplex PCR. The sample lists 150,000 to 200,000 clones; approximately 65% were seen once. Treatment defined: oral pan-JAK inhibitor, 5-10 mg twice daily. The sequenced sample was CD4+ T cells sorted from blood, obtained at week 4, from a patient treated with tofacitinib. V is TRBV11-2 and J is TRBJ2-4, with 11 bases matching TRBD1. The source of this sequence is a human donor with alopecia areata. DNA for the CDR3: TGTGCCAGCACCTCTGGGACAGGGGGGCTCTTACAGTACTTC. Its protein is CASTSGTGGLLQYF.